This section outlines one TCR beta chain sequence together with its context. Its antigen is not identified. Libraries were prepared by immunoSEQ multiplex PCR; TCRdb keeps only in-frame clonotypes and omits some of them. The sample carries approximately 200,000 clones, roughly 94% recorded once. The source of the sample is a study of T cell responses to AZD1222 COVID-19 vaccine. General observations from the study: Most donors were white British, females outnumbered males, and clonal diversity was possibly underestimated. Baseline testing showed seropositivity in only a handful of AZD1222 recipients. Every sample of the repertoires postdated the peak T cell response. There were vaccine-associated CD4 TCRs across spike, dominant at 160-218 and 743-854.

The CDR3 sequence is 13 residues long. V shed 2 bases and J 6 bases; nucleotides not matched to a gene: 6. The V gene's germline CDR1 is GTSNPN and CDR2 SVGIG (reference sequence). The chain links TRBV30 to TRBJ2-7, with 8 bases identical to TRBD1. Sample: peripheral blood, taken 28 days after the second dose of the MenACWY control vaccine. The TCR sequence derives from an adult who received the MenACWY meningococcal vaccine as a control. CDR3 DNA sequence: TGTGCCTGGAGTCGACAGGGGACCAGCGAGCAGTACTTC. Its protein is CAWSRQGTSEQYF.